Presented here are 24 T cell receptor beta chains from one specimen sequenced in a study of identifying expanded T cells in peripheral blood. The method was immunoSEQ multiplex PCR; TCRdb's version includes in-frame clones alone and lacks a portion of them. The repertoire holds about 85,000 clones, with approximately 89% as singletons. Sequencing used blood. Source of these receptors: a person aged 18 to 70 in good health.

V and J are TRBV27 and TRBJ2-1; the D gene is possibly TRBD2 (5 bases). This CDR3 is 13 amino acids long. Deletions cut 5 bases from V and 8 bases from J, with 13 bases between. The germline CDR1 and CDR2 sequences are MNHEY and SMNVEV (reference sequence). CDR3 in amino acids: CASSGEFSDEQFF. The CDR3 nucleotides are TGTGCCAGCAGTGGGGAGTTCAGCGATGAGCAGTTCTTC.

The rearrangement joins TRBV5-4 to TRBJ1-5; D gene uncertain. V lost 0 bases and J 5 bases, leaving 6 bases between the germline ends. Germline V gene data show CDR1 as SGHNT and CDR2 as YYREEE (reference sequence). This CDR3 has 13 residues. The CDR3 DNA sequence: TGTGCCAGCAGCTTGGGAAGAGATCAGCCCCAGCATTTT. This translates into CASSLGRDQPQHF.

The rearrangement uses TRBV20-1 and TRBJ2-3; D is ambiguous. Germline V gene sequence: CDR1 DFQATT, CDR2 SNEGSKA (reference sequence). CDR3 size: 11 residues. This CDR3 is CGEKFLNTQYF. The CDR3 coding sequence is TGCGGTGAGAAGTTTTTAAATACGCAGTATTTT.

The J gene is TRBJ1-1, the V gene TRBV5-8; no clear D gene. The CDR3 contains 12 residues. In germline, CDR1 is SGHTS, CDR2 YDEGEE. Trimming shortened V by 0 bases and J by 5 bases, and 5 bases separated the two germline ends. In DNA, the CDR3 is TGTGCCAGCAGCTTGGTCCCGACTGAAGCTTTCTTT. Translating gives CASSLVPTEAFF.

The genes are TRBV5-1 and TRBJ1-6, with 9 bases matching TRBD1. Germline CDR1 reads SGHRS; CDR2 reads YFSETQ. J was trimmed by 7 bases and V by 4 bases; bases with no gene match: 6. This CDR3 region has 15 residues. CDR3 in DNA: TGCGCCAGCAGCCACTCCGGGACAGGGAATTCACCCCTCCACTTT. Amino acids: CASSHSGTGNSPLHF.

This chain links TRBV29-1 with TRBJ2-5, with 8 positions matching TRBD1. The CDR3 is made up of 13 amino acids. J lost 8 bases, V lost 7 bases, and 12 bases had no gene match. Per the germline V gene, CDR1 is SQVTM and CDR2 is ANQGSEA. In DNA form, the CDR3 reads TGCAGCGGCAAGACAGGGGAAGGGGCTACCCAGTACTTC. Translation gives CSGKTGEGATQYF.

V usage is TRBV30 and J usage is TRBJ1-3; the match to TRBD1 covers 7 bases. In germline, CDR1 is GTSNPN, CDR2 SVGIG (reference sequence). Trimming at V came to 1 base and at J to 3 bases, leaving 3 bases not matched to a gene. CDR3 length: 14 amino acids. The CDR3 bases are TGTGCCTGGAGTGGAGGGGGCTTTGGAAACACCATATATTTT. Its translation: CAWSGGGFGNTIYF.

The J gene is TRBJ2-2, the V gene TRBV9; 9 bases are shared with TRBD1. The CDR3 contains 16 residues. The V segment lost 3 bases and the J segment 4 bases; nucleotides outside the gene matches: 7. Germline CDR1 SGDLS, CDR2 YYNGEE. The CDR3, as DNA: TGTGCCAGCAGCGACGGACAGGGGCCCTTCACCGGGGAGCTGTTTTTT. Translating it yields CASSDGQGPFTGELFF.

This rearrangement joins TRBV10-3 to TRBJ2-3; either TRBD1 or TRBD2 may fit D (5 bases each). Trimming shortened V by 7 bases and J by 3 bases, and 14 bases separated the two germline ends. CDR3 length: 14 residues. CDR1 is ENHRY and CDR2 is SYGVKD in the germline V gene. The CDR3 reads CAIKAGATTDTQYF. CDR3 DNA sequence: TGTGCCATCAAAGCCGGGGCCACGACAGATACGCAGTATTTT.

This clone was counted a single time. The chain's CDR3 is CASSYSGGGIDTQYF. DNA for the CDR3: TGTGCCAGCAGTTACTCGGGAGGGGGGATAGATACGCAGTATTTT. The chain recombines TRBV6-6 with TRBJ2-3; D is possibly TRBD2 (7 bases). The CDR3 sequence is 15 residues long. From germline, CDR1 is MNHNY and CDR2 SVGAGI (reference sequence). V was clipped by 0 bases and J by 5 bases, with 12 bases between them.

The gene calls are TRBV5-1 and TRBJ2-1; D gene unclear. With 4 bases removed from V and 5 bases from J, the gap between germline ends came to 10 bases. Germline V gene sequence: CDR1 SGHRS, CDR2 YFSETQ. This CDR3 has 13 residues. CDR3 residues: CASSLDLNNEQFF. In DNA form, the CDR3 reads TGCGCCAGCAGCCTCGACCTAAACAATGAGCAGTTCTTC.

This clone has a handful of counts. This rearrangement joins TRBV7-9 to TRBJ2-2, with D hard to call. V lost 5 bases and J lost 7, with 14 bases in between. The CDR3 runs to 14 residues. Per germline, CDR1 SEHNR and CDR2 FQNEAQ (reference sequence). The CDR3 region has the DNA TGTGCCAGCAGCAAGACGGTTTCCCTCGGGGAGCTGTTTTTT. It is translated as CASSKTVSLGELFF.

The chain has TRBV5-1 and TRBJ2-3, with D uncertain. In germline, CDR1 is SGHRS, CDR2 YFSETQ. This CDR3 has 12 residues. Trimming took 3 bases from V and 2 from J, leaving 4 bases between them. CDR3 residues: CASSWNTDTQYF. CDR3 sequence (DNA): TGCGCCAGCAGCTGGAACACAGATACGCAGTATTTT.

CDR3 amino acids: CAWSVGTSPYEQYF. The CDR3 bases are TGTGCCTGGAGTGTAGGGACGTCACCCTACGAGCAGTACTTC. This chain uses TRBV30 with TRBJ2-7, with D perhaps assigned TRBD1 or TRBD2 (5 bases each). V was shortened by 0 bases and J by 2 bases, with 11 bases between the two germline ends. The CDR3 length is 14 residues. Per germline, CDR1 GTSNPN and CDR2 SVGIG (reference sequence).

The rearrangement links TRBV9 to TRBJ2-7; the D is unclear. Germline values: CDR1 SGDLS, CDR2 YYNGEE. V dropped 4 bases and J dropped 3 bases, with 14 bases sitting between them. CDR3 size: 14 residues. The CDR3 loop reads CASSFTDTSYEQYF. CDR3 DNA: TGTGCCAGCAGCTTTACAGATACAAGCTACGAGCAGTACTTC.

This rearrangement joins TRBV28 to TRBJ1-2; 7 bases fit TRBD1. CDR3 length: 12 residues. Per germline, CDR1 MDHEN and CDR2 SYDVKM. Unmatched junction bases numbered 4, after V lost 5 bases and J lost 7 bases. In DNA, the CDR3 is TGTGCCAGCAGTATTGACAGGGCTGGCTACACCTTC. This codes for CASSIDRAGYTF.

This chain connects TRBV9 to TRBJ2-3; the D is unclear. This CDR3 comprises 13 residues. The V gene lost 3 bases and the J gene lost 2 bases, with 7 bases spanning the gap. In germline, CDR1 is SGDLS, CDR2 YYNGEE. CDR3 sequence reads: CASSGLTTDTQYF. The DNA for the CDR3 is TGTGCCAGCAGCGGGCTGACCACAGATACGCAGTATTTT.

V usage is TRBV29-1 and J usage is TRBJ2-7; the D gene is possibly TRBD1 (6 bases). There are 16 residues in the CDR3. Germline values: CDR1 SQVTM, CDR2 ANQGSEA. The CDR3 is CNVERPQGKGGYEQYF. CDR3 sequence (DNA): TGCAACGTCGAACGGCCACAGGGCAAAGGGGGCTACGAGCAGTACTTC.

This chain joins TRBV6-1 and TRBJ2-1; 11 bases fit TRBD2. The CDR3 consists of 13 residues. Per germline, CDR1 MNHNS and CDR2 SASEGT. The trim removed 7 bases at V and 6 bases at J, leaving 2 bases unmatched. CDR3 nucleotides: TGTGCCAGCATCCTAGCGGGGGGCAATGAGCAGTTCTTC. This codes for CASILAGGNEQFF.

The V call is TRBV4-2, the J call TRBJ2-5; tentatively, D is TRBD2 (6 bases). V was trimmed by 0 bases and J by 5 bases, leaving 16 bases between them. This CDR3 spans 16 amino acids. Germline V gives CDR1 LGHNA, CDR2 YNFKEQ. This chain's CDR3 is CASSQDEAGRLETQYF. The CDR3 nucleotides read TGTGCCAGCAGCCAAGATGAGGCGGGAAGGCTTGAGACCCAGTACTTC.

This chain connects TRBV5-4 to TRBJ2-3; 7 bases align to TRBD2. The CDR3 runs 15 residues. After removal of 4 bases from V and 0 bases from J, the junction contained 5 bases not matched to a gene. Looked up from germline, CDR1 is SGHNT and CDR2 is YYREEE (reference sequence). CDR3 amino acids: CASSQRGPSTDTQYF. In DNA, the CDR3 is TGTGCCAGCAGCCAGCGGGGCCCTAGCACAGATACGCAGTATTTT.

This sequence joins TRBV9 and TRBJ2-2, with TRBD1 matching over 9 bases. The CDR3 totals 15 residues. CDR1 is SGDLS and CDR2 is YYNGEE in the germline V gene. Trimming removed 5 bases from V and 1 base from J; junction bases left unmatched: 3. Here the CDR3 reads CASSWTGENTGELFF. Written as DNA, the CDR3 is TGTGCCAGCAGTTGGACAGGGGAGAACACCGGGGAGCTGTTTTTT.

The V gene is TRBV7-9, the J gene TRBJ2-5; the D is unclear. The last part of the DNA fits TRBJ2-7 better; the J call may be wrong. This CDR3 spans 16 amino acids. The germline gives CDR1 SEHNR, CDR2 FQNEAQ (reference sequence). The CDR3 sequence is CASQPEPGLGSYEQYF. The CDR3 nucleotides read TGTGCCAGCCAACCTGAACCCGGGTTAGGCTCCTACGAGCAGTACTTC.

J is TRBJ1-1 and V is TRBV5-5; a possible D gene is TRBD1 (5 bases). Deletions cut 1 base from V and 5 bases from J, with 15 bases between. The V gene's germline CDR1 is SGHKS and CDR2 YYEKEE (reference sequence). There are 15 residues in the CDR3. The CDR3 bases are TGTGCCAGCAGCTTGCTCCAGGGCCCCCTGACTGAAGCTTTCTTT. This codes for CASSLLQGPLTEAFF.